These 31 T cell receptor beta chains were sequenced from one sample in a study of PD-L1 blockade in urothelial cancer. Produced via immunoSEQ multiplex PCR; TCRdb's table is partial and in-frame only. The sample lists about 39,000 clones, around 89% occurring once. The sequencing here drew on PBMCs, taken around atezolizumab (anti-PD-L1) treatment. The receptors here all came from a man between 60 and 75 years old with urothelial cancer.

The CDR3 DNA is TGTGCCAGCAGCTTAGGAGGCGGGGGGGAGGTGGAGACCCAGTACTTC. Translation: CASSLGGGGEVETQYF. The chain recombines TRBV11-2 with TRBJ2-5; 9 nucleotides line up with TRBD2. Losses at the gene ends were 1 base for V and 5 bases for J; bases not matched to a gene: 8. CDR3 length equals 16 residues. Germline CDR1 is SGHAT and CDR2 is FQNNGV.

The CDR3 here is CASSPLEASNQPQHF. The CDR3 DNA reads TGTGCCAGCTCACCCCTGGAGGCTAGCAATCAGCCCCAGCATTTT. The chain couples TRBV18 to TRBJ1-5; no clear D gene. CDR3 length equals 15 residues. Germline CDR1 KGHSH, CDR2 LQKENI. Trimming took 3 bases from V and 0 from J, leaving 9 bases between them.

This clone was observed once. The gene calls are TRBV30 and TRBJ2-5; TRBD1 might be the D (6 bases). The germline CDR1 and CDR2 sequences are GTSNPN and SVGIG (reference sequence). CDR3 length: 17 residues. The V and J ends lost 1 base and 1 base respectively, with 19 bases between them. The CDR3 protein is CAWSGADTQGPQETQYF. The DNA of the CDR3 is TGTGCCTGGAGTGGGGCAGATACACAGGGACCCCAAGAGACCCAGTACTTC.

The rearrangement links TRBV28 to TRBJ1-2; 10 bases agree with TRBD1. Germline lookup yields CDR1 MDHEN and CDR2 SYDVKM. The CDR3 sequence is 15 residues long. V dropped 5 bases and J dropped 8; count of bases not matched to a gene: 11. The CDR3 reads CASSKSGTGVGGYTF. The DNA for the CDR3 is TGTGCCAGCAGTAAGAGCGGGACAGGGGTAGGCGGCTACACCTTC.

This clone was recorded only once. The V gene is TRBV28, the J gene TRBJ1-2; no definite D call. CDR1 and CDR2 (germline): MDHEN, SYDVKM. V was shortened by 5 bases and J by 8 bases, with 27 bases between the two germline ends. The CDR3 spans 17 residues. The CDR3 sequence: CASSLPFLSNLALGYTF. The CDR3, as DNA: TGTGCCAGCAGTCTCCCTTTCCTTAGCAACCTAGCCCTCGGCTACACCTTC.

V usage is TRBV28 and J usage is TRBJ2-4; 9 nucleotides agree with TRBD1. CDR1 MDHEN and CDR2 SYDVKM come from the germline V gene. The V gene end was trimmed by 3 bases and the J gene end by 11 bases; junction bases not matched to a gene: 8. The CDR3 runs to 14 residues. CDR3 bases: TGTGCCAGCAGTTTGGGACAGGGTCTGATGGTTCAGTACTTC. Its protein is CASSLGQGLMVQYF.

The chain is built from TRBV11-2 and TRBJ1-2; D not certain. CDR3 length equals 14 residues. In germline, CDR1 is SGHAT, CDR2 FQNNGV. V was clipped by 0 bases and J by 6 bases, with 11 bases between them. Here the CDR3 reads CASSLDNWRDGYTF. In DNA, the CDR3 is TGTGCCAGCAGCTTAGATAATTGGAGGGATGGCTACACCTTC.

The chain couples TRBV19 to TRBJ1-1; D call uncertain. This CDR3 region has 11 residues. Germline lookup yields CDR1 LNHDA and CDR2 SQIVND (reference sequence). Trimming stripped 6 bases from V and 4 bases from J, with 6 bases between. This CDR3 reads CASRHGTEAFF. The CDR3 nucleotides read TGTGCCAGTAGGCACGGCACTGAAGCTTTCTTT.

The V and J genes are TRBV9 and TRBJ2-3, with D possibly matching TRBD2 (6 bases). The CDR3 contains 13 residues. CDR1 SGDLS and CDR2 YYNGEE come from the germline V gene. Trimming removed 8 bases from V and 4 bases from J, with 14 bases in between. Here the CDR3 DNA reads TGTGCCAGTGGGACTCATTCGGCAGATACGCAGTATTTT. It specifies CASGTHSADTQYF.

The chain employs TRBV9 and TRBJ2-7; D is possibly TRBD1 (6 bases). The ends were cut back, 3 bases at V and 8 bases at J, with 15 bases in the middle. The CDR3 covers 13 residues. The germline V gene has CDR1 SGDLS and CDR2 YYNGEE. CDR3 region: CASSATTQGKQYF. CDR3 nucleotides: TGTGCCAGCAGCGCCACCACACAGGGAAAGCAGTACTTC.

The chain recombines TRBV27 with TRBJ1-1; D possibly corresponds to TRBD1 (5 bases). In germline, CDR1 is MNHEY, CDR2 SMNVEV (reference sequence). Deletions cut 5 bases from V and 1 base from J, with 11 bases between. The CDR3 covers 14 residues. The CDR3 spells CASSQGVQNTEAFF. CDR3 nucleotide sequence: TGTGCCAGCAGTCAAGGGGTTCAGAACACTGAAGCTTTCTTT.

V is TRBV14 and J is TRBJ2-5, with D possibly TRBD1 on 6 matching bases. The V gene lost 2 bases and the J gene lost 5 bases, with 9 bases spanning the gap. CDR1 and CDR2 (germline): SGHDN, FVKESK. This CDR3 has 13 amino acids. CDR3 residues: CASSQRQGETQYF. Written as DNA, the CDR3 is TGTGCCAGCAGCCAAAGGCAGGGGGAGACCCAGTACTTC.

The V call is TRBV10-3, the J call TRBJ1-1, with TRBD1 matching over 7 bases. The CDR3 totals 12 residues. Germline V gene lookup returns CDR1 ENHRY and CDR2 SYGVKD. The junction had 4 bases not matched to a gene; V was cut back by 6 bases and J by 6 bases. The CDR3 here is CAIRGGGPEAFF. The CDR3, as DNA: TGTGCCATCAGAGGGGGCGGCCCTGAAGCTTTCTTT.

V is TRBV4-1 and J is TRBJ2-1, with D perhaps matching TRBD2 (6 bases). This CDR3 spans 15 amino acids. Trimming shortened V by 0 bases and J by 7 bases, and 13 bases separated the two germline ends. In germline, CDR1 is MGHRA, CDR2 YSYEKL. The chain's CDR3 is CASSQDRGTANEQFF. As DNA, the CDR3 is TGCGCCAGCAGCCAAGATCGCGGGACTGCAAATGAGCAGTTCTTC.

This clone has a handful of counts. This CDR3 reads CASSLGQGAEKLFF. DNA for the CDR3: TGTGCCAGCAGTTTAGGGCAGGGGGCAGAAAAACTGTTTTTT. This chain joins TRBV28 and TRBJ1-4; 8 bases match TRBD1. Looked up from germline, CDR1 is MDHEN and CDR2 is SYDVKM. V lost 2 bases, J lost 8 bases, and 4 bases stayed unmatched. The CDR3 is 14 residues long.

This clone was counted only a few times. This chain links TRBV11-3 with TRBJ1-2, with TRBD1 matching over 7 bases. V was clipped by 5 bases and J by 4 bases; unmatched bases: 7. Per germline, CDR1 SGHNT and CDR2 YENEEA. This CDR3 region has 14 residues. CDR3 region: CASSTRQGGYGYTF. The CDR3 nucleotides read TGTGCCAGCAGCACACGACAGGGAGGCTATGGCTACACCTTC.

This chain links TRBV28 with TRBJ1-2; possibly TRBD1 for D (5 bases). Germline V gene data show CDR1 as MDHEN and CDR2 as SYDVKM. V was clipped by 3 bases and J by 3 bases, with 5 bases between them. The CDR3 is 12 amino acids. CDR3 coding DNA: TGTGCCAGCAGTTTCAGGGACTATGGCTACACCTTC. Protein product: CASSFRDYGYTF.

V is TRBV10-3 and J is TRBJ2-7, with 9 bases aligning to TRBD2. The CDR3 spans 12 residues. V was pared by 6 bases and J by 7 bases, with 4 bases of the junction left unmatched. Germline V gives CDR1 ENHRY, CDR2 SYGVKD. In DNA form, the CDR3 reads TGTGCCATCAGGACTAGCGGTATAGAGCAGTACTTC. Amino acids: CAIRTSGIEQYF.

V and J are TRBV28 and TRBJ2-5; 10 nucleotides align to TRBD1. Per the germline V gene, CDR1 is MDHEN and CDR2 is SYDVKM. The V gene end was trimmed by 6 bases and the J gene end by 4 bases; junction bases not matched to a gene: 5. This CDR3 region has 14 residues. The CDR3 region has the DNA TGTGCCAGCAGAACGGGACAGGGGATAGAGACCCAGTACTTC. This sequence encodes CASRTGQGIETQYF.

The V and J genes are TRBV5-4 and TRBJ2-7, with 7 bases fitting TRBD1. J gave up 2 bases and V 4 bases, and 3 bases lay outside the gene matches. In germline, CDR1 is SGHNT, CDR2 YYREEE (reference sequence). This CDR3 contains 13 residues. The CDR3 region is CASSPGQPYEQYF. For the CDR3, the DNA is TGTGCCAGCAGCCCGGGACAGCCCTACGAGCAGTACTTC.

The V call is TRBV7-8, the J call TRBJ1-5; D is unresolved. Trimming took off 6 bases at V and 0 bases at J, with 18 bases between the two ends. Per germline, CDR1 SGHVS and CDR2 FQNEAQ. The CDR3 contains 17 residues. The CDR3 spells CASRPGQERASNQPQHF. The DNA of the CDR3 is TGTGCCAGCAGGCCCGGTCAAGAGCGAGCTAGCAATCAGCCCCAGCATTTT.

The chain combines TRBV28 with TRBJ2-2; D is possibly TRBD1 (5 bases). Germline V gene lookup returns CDR1 MDHEN and CDR2 SYDVKM. The CDR3 has 15 residues. V was trimmed by 2 bases and J by 2 bases, leaving 9 bases between them. In DNA form, the CDR3 reads TGTGCCAGCAGTTTAGACACAGGAAACACCGGGGAGCTGTTTTTT. This sequence encodes CASSLDTGNTGELFF.

V is TRBV6-5 and J is TRBJ2-3, with a weak D call TRBD1 (8 bases). The germline CDR1 and CDR2 sequences are MNHEY and SVGAGI. Trimming removed 8 bases at V and 5 bases at J, with 17 bases between. This CDR3 contains 14 residues. Written as DNA, the CDR3 is TGTGCCAGCGGAAGCGGGACAGGAGGAGATACGCAGTATTTT. It translates to CASGSGTGGDTQYF.

The gene calls are TRBV6-4 and TRBJ2-7; TRBD2 is a possible D gene (7 bases). CDR1 is MRHNA and CDR2 is SNTAGT in the germline V gene. The V end was cut by 7 bases, the J end by 7 bases, with 14 bases between. The CDR3 is made up of 12 amino acids. Written as DNA, the CDR3 is TGTGCCAGCACCCACGGGGGGCGGGAGCAGTACTTC. Amino acids: CASTHGGREQYF.

The CDR3 DNA sequence: TGCGCCAGCAGCTTCGACGGGACTAACTATGGCTACACCTTC. It yields the protein CASSFDGTNYGYTF. The V and J genes are TRBV5-1 and TRBJ1-2; D call uncertain. The CDR3 extends over 14 amino acids. V was cut by 2 bases and J by 0 bases, with 8 bases left in between. Germline values: CDR1 SGHRS, CDR2 YFSETQ. Together with reference TRBV5-1 and TRBJ1-2, the CDR3 gives the full variable domain: KAGVTQTPRYLIKTRGQQVTLSCSPISGHRSVSWYQQTPGQGLQFLFEYFSETQRNKGNFPGRFSGRQFSNSRSEMNVSTLELGDSALYLCASSFDGTNYGYTFGSGTRLTVV.

The chain combines TRBV5-1 with TRBJ2-1; D remains unclear. The CDR3 totals 13 residues. Trimming took off 1 base at V and 2 bases at J, with 4 bases between the two ends. Per the germline V gene, CDR1 is SGHRS and CDR2 is YFSETQ. CDR3 sequence reads: CASSLTAYNEQFF. The CDR3 nucleotides read TGCGCCAGCAGCTTGACAGCCTACAATGAGCAGTTCTTC.

J is TRBJ2-5 and V is TRBV18; no reliable D call. The CDR3 covers 14 residues. Germline V CDR1 and CDR2: KGHSH, LQKENI. Trimming removed 3 bases from V and 7 bases from J, with 15 bases in between. Here the CDR3 reads CASSPGSLSGTQYF. The CDR3 DNA is TGTGCCAGCTCACCGGGCAGTTTAAGTGGGACCCAGTACTTC.

The chain links TRBV5-1 to TRBJ2-2; 10 bases align to TRBD1. The germline V gene encodes CDR1 SGHRS and CDR2 YFSETQ. This CDR3 contains 15 residues. With V trimmed by 6 bases and J by 3 bases, 5 bases remained unmatched. CDR3 nucleotide sequence: TGCGCCAGCAAAACGACAGGGGGCGACACCGGGGAGCTGTTTTTT. Its protein product is CASKTTGGDTGELFF. Together with reference TRBV5-1 and TRBJ2-2, the CDR3 gives the full variable domain: KAGVTQTPRYLIKTRGQQVTLSCSPISGHRSVSWYQQTPGQGLQFLFEYFSETQRNKGNFPGRFSGRQFSNSRSEMNVSTLELGDSALYLCASKTTGGDTGELFFGEGSRLTVL.

This chain joins TRBV28 and TRBJ2-7; D is ambiguous. V lost 3 bases to trimming and J lost 9 bases, with 18 bases between them. Germline V gene lookup returns CDR1 MDHEN and CDR2 SYDVKM. This CDR3 has 14 amino acids. The CDR3 DNA is TGTGCCAGCAGTTTTACCCGACTGACTGTCTTGCAGTACTTC. Protein product: CASSFTRLTVLQYF.

The V gene is TRBV28, the J gene TRBJ2-7, with 8 bases lining up with TRBD2. CDR1 is MDHEN and CDR2 is SYDVKM in the germline V gene. V dropped 10 bases and J dropped 5; count of bases not matched to a gene: 4. There are 11 residues in the CDR3. The CDR3 sequence is CATGGWNEQYF. CDR3 DNA sequence: TGTGCCACGGGGGGGTGGAACGAGCAGTACTTC.

CDR3 in amino acids: CASSPMGGVRYEQYF. The DNA for the CDR3 is TGTGCCAGCAGTCCCATGGGGGGGGTGCGGTACGAGCAGTACTTC. J is TRBJ2-7 and V is TRBV28; 7 bases line up with TRBD2. V trimming: 5 bases; J trimming: 4 bases; junction bases outside the gene matches: 11. This CDR3 spans 15 amino acids. In germline, CDR1 is MDHEN, CDR2 SYDVKM.